Shown below are 15 T cell receptor beta chains from a single sample sequenced in a study of breast tumors, draining lymph nodes, adjacent tissues. TCRdb re-analysed the multiplex PCR reads in MiXCR, keeping a single row per CDR3 protein. The table has 66,000 or so distinct CDR3 sequences, 43% seen once; the top ten hold around 8%. The sequenced material came from breast tumor tissue. These receptor sequences come from a female donor with breast cancer. Some clones in this sample may be carry-over from other donors' samples.

The chain combines TRBV12-3 or TRBV12-4 with TRBJ1-2; 10 nucleotides match TRBD1. Trimming cost V 5 bases and J 7 bases; bases outside gene matches: 7. CDR3 length: 14 residues. The CDR3 DNA follows: TGTGCCAGCAGTACCAAGACAGGGGGCGTTGGCTACACCTTC. This sequence encodes CASSTKTGGVGYTF.

There are many counts of this clonotype. This chain joins TRBV2 and TRBJ2-2; TRBD2 aligns across 10 bases. The CDR3 has 15 amino acids. After removal of 3 bases from V and 3 bases from J, the junction contained 1 base not matched to a gene. Germline V gene data show CDR1 as SNHLY and CDR2 as FYNNEI. The CDR3: CASSESGRDTGELFF. The CDR3 nucleotides are TGTGCCAGCAGTGAGAGCGGGAGGGACACCGGGGAGCTGTTTTTT.

The chain couples TRBV4-2 to TRBJ1-2, with D tentatively TRBD1 (6 bases). Germline CDR1 and CDR2: LGHNA and YNFKEQ. This CDR3 has 14 amino acids. V was cut by 0 bases and J by 8 bases, with 13 bases left in between. The CDR3 bases are TGTGCCAGCAGCCAAGACTCCAGGGGCTCAGGCTACACCTTC. It codes for CASSQDSRGSGYTF.

The chain is built from TRBV7-9 and TRBJ2-7; D not resolved. Per germline, CDR1 SEHNR and CDR2 FQNEAQ (reference sequence). Trimming took off 5 bases at V and 2 bases at J, with 10 bases between the two ends. The length of the CDR3 is 13 residues. The CDR3 nucleotides read TGTGCCAGCAGCATCACAGCAACCTACGAGCAGTACTTC. Its translation is CASSITATYEQYF.

The chain uses TRBV4-1 and TRBJ1-6; perhaps TRBD1 as D (6 bases). Germline V lookup: CDR1 MGHRA, CDR2 YSYEKL. There are 13 residues in the CDR3. Trimming stripped 0 bases from V and 15 bases from J, with 12 bases between. CDR3 residues: CASSQETGTYLHF. The CDR3 DNA sequence: TGCGCCAGCAGCCAAGAAACAGGGACTTACCTCCACTTT.

Many counts were recorded for this clonotype. The rearrangement uses TRBV12-3 or TRBV12-4 and TRBJ2-7; D not certain. The CDR3 has 13 amino acids. Deletions cut 5 bases from V and 4 bases from J, with 12 bases between. The CDR3 bases are TGTGCCAGCAGTAAATACCCCCCATACGAGCAGTACTTC. It codes for CASSKYPPYEQYF.

This clonotype was picked up many times. The chain has TRBV5-6 and TRBJ1-2; D is uncertain. The germline CDR1 and CDR2 sequences are SGHDT and YYEEEE. V lost 0 bases and J 2 bases, leaving 11 bases between the germline ends. The CDR3 consists of 15 residues. CDR3 DNA sequence: TGTGCCAGCAGCTTGGGGCAATTGCGGAACTATGGCTACACCTTC. This sequence encodes CASSLGQLRNYGYTF.

This clonotype was counted at least ten times. The gene calls are TRBV20-1 and TRBJ1-2; 7 bases are a match to TRBD1. The germline CDR1 and CDR2 sequences are DFQATT and SNEGSKA (reference sequence). Unmatched junction bases numbered 3, after V lost 0 bases and J lost 5 bases. CDR3 length: 13 amino acids. CDR3 region: CSARDEGAYGYTF. In DNA form, the CDR3 reads TGCAGTGCTAGAGATGAGGGGGCGTATGGCTACACCTTC.

In this sample, this clonotype turned up many times. This chain links TRBV6-5 with TRBJ1-2; D remains ambiguous. The CDR3 spans 12 residues. CDR1 MNHEY and CDR2 SVGAGI come from the germline V gene. Trimming stripped 0 bases from V and 6 bases from J, with 5 bases between. The CDR3 protein is CASSYSGNGYTF. The DNA of the CDR3 is TGTGCCAGCAGTTACTCGGGTAATGGCTACACCTTC.

As DNA, the CDR3 is TGTGCCAGCAGTGGGGACAGCCTCAATGAGCAGTTCTTC. Its protein is CASSGDSLNEQFF. This rearrangement joins TRBV2 to TRBJ2-1, with TRBD1 matching over 7 bases. With V trimmed by 4 bases and J by 6 bases, 3 bases remained unmatched. CDR1 and CDR2 (germline): SNHLY, FYNNEI. This CDR3 region has 13 residues.

This clonotype was found many times. The chain joins TRBV7-2 to TRBJ2-3; tentative D call: TRBD2 (7 bases). CDR3 length: 14 amino acids. The germline V and J ends were trimmed by 8 bases and 2 bases, with 14 bases remaining between them. Germline-derived CDR1 and CDR2 are SGHTA and FQGNSA. This CDR3 is CASEGGASTDTQYF. Here the CDR3 DNA reads TGTGCCAGCGAAGGGGGGGCGTCCACAGATACGCAGTATTTT.

About this clonotype itself: This clone may be a read error of a much larger clone one base away. V is TRBV28 and J is TRBJ1-2; the D is unclear. The germline V gene encodes CDR1 MDHEN and CDR2 SYDVKM. The CDR3 covers 13 residues. CDR3 bases: TGTGCCAGCAGTCCCCTTGGGAGCTATGGCTACGCCTTC. It translates to CASSPLGSYGYAF.

V usage is TRBV15 and J usage is TRBJ1-5; D unclear. From germline, CDR1 is LNHNV and CDR2 YYDKDF (reference sequence). V lost 3 bases to trimming and J lost 3 bases, with 9 bases between them. The CDR3 spans 14 residues. CDR3 residues: CATSSSGVNQPQHF. In DNA form, the CDR3 reads TGTGCCACCAGCAGTAGCGGGGTCAATCAGCCCCAGCATTTT.

V usage is TRBV20-1 and J usage is TRBJ1-2; D is unresolved. The length of the CDR3 is 16 residues. V lost 2 bases, J lost 8 bases, and 24 bases lay in between. Looked up from germline, CDR1 is DFQATT and CDR2 is SNEGSKA (reference sequence). As DNA, the CDR3 is TGCAGTGCTAGAACGACCCGGTACAGCGGCCCCCTAGGCTACACCTTC. Its translation: CSARTTRYSGPLGYTF.

As concerns this clonotype: A much larger clone lies a single base off, so this may be a read error. This chain connects TRBV12-3 or TRBV12-4 to TRBJ2-3; a weak D match, TRBD1 (6 bases). The V end lost 3 bases, the J end lost 5 bases, and 12 bases lay between the germline ends. The CDR3 is made up of 14 amino acids. The CDR3 DNA is TGTGCCAGCAGTTTCCCAGGGGATGGAGATACGCAGTATTTT. Translating it yields CASSFPGDGDTQYF.